Below, 22 T cell receptor beta chains from the same sample are listed, as sequenced in a study of cytomegalovirus exposure and HLA in healthy donors. Clones were sequenced by immunoSEQ multiplex PCR, and TCRdb holds only the in-frame ones, with some missing. Of around 160,000 clones listed, roughly 83% are singletons. Input material: PBMCs. The receptors originated from a man aged 25-40 years in good health and CMV-seropositive.

This chain uses TRBV18 with TRBJ1-1; a weak D match, TRBD1 (5 bases). CDR3 length equals 15 residues. V shed 3 bases and J shed 7 bases, with 18 bases lying between them. CDR1 is KGHSH, CDR2 LQKENI, per germline. CDR3: CASSPRPDSSSEAFF. Written as DNA, the CDR3 is TGTGCCAGCTCACCCCGACCCGACAGTTCCAGTGAAGCTTTCTTT.

The V call is TRBV20-1, the J call TRBJ2-4; the D is unclear. This CDR3 spans 10 amino acids. Germline V gene lookup returns CDR1 DFQATT and CDR2 SNEGSKA (reference sequence). The CDR3: CSIAKNIQYF. Written as DNA, the CDR3 is TGCTCCATAGCCAAAAACATTCAGTACTTC.

This clone was observed a handful of times. This chain links TRBV6-4 with TRBJ1-5; D uncertain. The germline CDR1 and CDR2 sequences are MRHNA and SNTAGT. The CDR3 runs to 15 residues. The V and J ends lost 6 bases and 1 base respectively, with 13 bases between them. In DNA form, the CDR3 reads TGTGCCAGCAGACCCCGGACGGGGAGCAATCAGCCCCAGCATTTT. Translating gives CASRPRTGSNQPQHF.

V is TRBV2 and J is TRBJ2-1; 8 bases are shared with TRBD2. J gave up 3 bases and V 8 bases, and 9 bases lay outside the gene matches. The CDR3 is made up of 15 amino acids. Per germline, CDR1 SNHLY and CDR2 FYNNEI. CDR3 sequence (DNA): TGTGCCAGCCAGGGACTAGAGGTTTACTACAATGAGCAGTTCTTC. Translation: CASQGLEVYYNEQFF.

The chain employs TRBV7-9 and TRBJ1-4; tentative D call: TRBD1 (5 bases). The CDR3 runs 13 residues. V dropped 6 bases and J dropped 8 bases, with 13 bases sitting between them. CDR1 and CDR2 (germline): SEHNR, FQNEAQ (reference sequence). The CDR3 loop reads CASRWGVGEKLFF. CDR3 in DNA: TGTGCCAGCAGATGGGGGGTTGGAGAAAAACTGTTTTTT.

This chain links TRBV7-2 with TRBJ1-5; D remains ambiguous. Germline CDR1 and CDR2: SGHTA and FQGNSA. This CDR3 spans 14 amino acids. The V end lost 2 bases, the J end lost 4 bases, and 9 bases lay between the germline ends. For the CDR3, the DNA is TGTGCCAGCAGCTTAAAGGCGGCTAATCAGCCCCAGCATTTT. Protein sequence: CASSLKAANQPQHF.

This clone was counted only a few times. V usage is TRBV28 and J usage is TRBJ1-5; possibly TRBD1 for D (6 bases). V shed 2 bases and J shed 4 bases, with 15 bases lying between them. The germline V gene encodes CDR1 MDHEN and CDR2 SYDVKM. The CDR3 has 16 residues. CDR3 residues: CASSLASGAANQPQHF. CDR3 bases: TGTGCCAGCAGTTTAGCCTCAGGGGCAGCAAATCAGCCCCAGCATTTT.

V usage is TRBV10-3 and J usage is TRBJ2-4, with D perhaps TRBD2 (5 bases). Germline V gene data show CDR1 as ENHRY and CDR2 as SYGVKD. V was pared by 0 bases and J by 5 bases, with 11 bases between. This CDR3 has 15 amino acids. CDR3 nucleotide sequence: TGTGCCATCAGTGAGTCGCTAGCCCTCCAAAACATTCAGTACTTC. Translating gives CAISESLALQNIQYF.

The CDR3 loop reads CATQGGGNTEAFF. The CDR3 DNA reads as TGCGCCACCCAGGGGGGCGGGAACACTGAAGCTTTCTTT. This chain uses TRBV4-3 with TRBJ1-1, with 7 bases aligning to TRBD1. Germline loops: CDR1 LGHNA, CDR2 YSLEER. V was clipped by 10 bases and J by 1 base; unmatched bases: 6. The length of the CDR3 is 13 residues.

The chain uses TRBV10-3 and TRBJ1-1, with 10 bases lining up with TRBD1. This CDR3 region has 13 residues. Trimming cost V 8 bases and J 5 bases; bases outside gene matches: 5. From germline, CDR1 is ENHRY and CDR2 SYGVKD. The CDR3 protein is CAIGGQGMTEAFF. Written as DNA, the CDR3 is TGTGCCATCGGGGGACAGGGGATGACTGAAGCTTTCTTT.

The genes are TRBV11-2 and TRBJ1-1; no reliable D call. The V gene lost 2 bases and the J gene lost 0 bases, with 10 bases spanning the gap. The germline CDR1 and CDR2 sequences are SGHAT and FQNNGV. This CDR3 is built from 15 residues. The CDR3 nucleotides read TGTGCCAGCAGCTTACCCGCGGGTCTGAACACTGAAGCTTTCTTT. Translated, it gives CASSLPAGLNTEAFF.

This clone was picked up a small number of times. The chain employs TRBV10-3 and TRBJ2-7; 8 bases match TRBD1. V was clipped by 6 bases and J by 6 bases; unmatched bases: 4. Germline CDR1 and CDR2: ENHRY and SYGVKD. The CDR3 has 12 residues. As DNA, the CDR3 is TGTGCCATCAGCGATGACAGGGGCGAGCAGTACTTC. Amino acids: CAISDDRGEQYF.

The chain uses TRBV7-9 and TRBJ2-5; 7 bases map to TRBD1. CDR3 size: 17 residues. J gave up 4 bases and V 0 bases, and 11 bases lay outside the gene matches. Germline V gives CDR1 SEHNR, CDR2 FQNEAQ (reference sequence). The CDR3 bases are TGTGCCAGCAGCTTAGCGGTGACAGGGCGGGTCCCAGAGACCCAGTACTTC. Translating gives CASSLAVTGRVPETQYF.

V usage is TRBV19 and J usage is TRBJ2-1; TRBD2 might be the D (6 bases). Germline V gene sequence: CDR1 LNHDA, CDR2 SQIVND (reference sequence). There are 15 residues in the CDR3. V gave up 4 bases and J gave up 0 bases, with 10 bases separating them. Here the CDR3 DNA reads TGTGCCAGTAGTACTAGCGTCCGCTCCTACAATGAGCAGTTCTTC. Translating gives CASSTSVRSYNEQFF. The full variable domain, with the rest looked up from reference TRBV19 and TRBJ2-1, is DGGITQSPKYLFRKEGQNVTLSCEQNLNHDAMYWYRQDPGQGLRLIYYSQIVNDFQKGDIAEGYSVSREKKESFPLTVTSAQKNPTAFYLCASSTSVRSYNEQFFGPGTRLTVL.

This rearrangement joins TRBV18 to TRBJ2-5; D not certain. Trimming pared 5 bases from V and 5 bases from J, leaving 12 bases between. The CDR3 has 13 residues. The germline V gene encodes CDR1 KGHSH and CDR2 LQKENI. CDR3 sequence reads: CASSDILRETQYF. CDR3 coding DNA: TGTGCCAGCTCAGACATTCTCCGGGAGACCCAGTACTTC. The full variable domain, its missing parts supplied by reference TRBV18 and TRBJ2-5, is NAGVMQNPRHLVRRRGQEARLRCSPMKGHSHVYWYRQLPEEGLKFMVYLQKENIIDESGMPKERFSAEFPKEGPSILRIQQVVRGDSAAYFCASSDILRETQYFGPGTRLLVL.

The chain couples TRBV5-4 to TRBJ2-7; TRBD2 might be the D (6 bases). Germline V gene data show CDR1 as SGHNT and CDR2 as YYREEE (reference sequence). The CDR3 runs 17 residues. V lost 3 bases to trimming and J lost 2 bases, with 21 bases between them. CDR3 sequence: CASSSVAGTAPPYEQYF. CDR3 nucleotide sequence: TGTGCCAGCAGCTCGGTGGCGGGGACTGCTCCCCCCTACGAGCAGTACTTC.

The CDR3 sequence is CASSHTDREVVNTEAFF. CDR3 in DNA: TGTGCCAGCAGCCACACGGACAGGGAAGTCGTGAACACTGAAGCTTTCTTT. The J gene is TRBJ1-1, the V gene TRBV7-7; TRBD1 matches 8 bases. V trimming: 5 bases; J trimming: 0 bases; junction bases outside the gene matches: 11. The length of the CDR3 is 17 residues. Germline assignment: CDR1 SSHAT and CDR2 FNYEAQ (reference sequence).

This chain uses TRBV4-3 with TRBJ1-6; D not certain. Germline lookup yields CDR1 LGHNA and CDR2 YSLEER. The V end lost 1 base, the J end lost 9 bases, and 10 bases lay between the germline ends. This CDR3 is 14 amino acids long. The CDR3 reads CASSQGVGVSPLHF. The CDR3 bases are TGCGCCAGCAGCCAAGGGGTGGGCGTTTCACCCCTCCACTTT.

The chain joins TRBV13 to TRBJ2-1, with a tentative D call TRBD1 (5 bases). The CDR3 runs to 13 residues. CDR1 is PRHDT, CDR2 FYEKMQ, per germline (reference sequence). Trimming stripped 5 bases from V and 4 bases from J, with 9 bases between. The CDR3 DNA sequence: TGTGCCAGCAGCCTATCAGGGTACAATGAGCAGTTCTTC. Protein product: CASSLSGYNEQFF.

In DNA form, the CDR3 reads TGTGCCAGTAGTATCAACGGGGGTGGTGGAGAGACCCAGTACTTC. Encoded protein: CASSINGGGGETQYF. This chain uses TRBV19 with TRBJ2-5; D is possibly TRBD2 (6 bases). The CDR3 has 15 residues. V was pared by 3 bases and J by 4 bases, with 15 bases between. The V gene's germline CDR1 is LNHDA and CDR2 SQIVND (reference sequence).

Details on this clone: The same CDR3 is also encoded by other DNA sequences in this sample. The chain uses TRBV9 and TRBJ2-1; TRBD2 matches 9 bases. The CDR3 has 15 residues. V lost 0 bases, J lost 4 bases, and 2 bases stayed unmatched. Germline V gene data show CDR1 as SGDLS and CDR2 as YYNGEE. CDR3 loop: CASSVGTSGYNEQFF. The CDR3 DNA is TGTGCCAGCAGCGTAGGCACTAGCGGGTACAATGAGCAGTTCTTC.

This clone was seen repeatedly, ten times or more. The chain combines TRBV4-3 with TRBJ2-6; 7 bases are a match to TRBD2. V was pared by 1 base and J by 3 bases, with 3 bases of the junction left unmatched. Germline V gene data show CDR1 as LGHNA and CDR2 as YSLEER. This CDR3 comprises 16 residues. The CDR3 region is CASSQGEGGGANVLTF. The DNA of the CDR3 is TGCGCCAGCAGCCAAGGGGAGGGTGGTGGGGCCAACGTCCTGACTTTC.